The next 27 T cell receptor beta chains were all read from a single sample in a study of blood T cell repertoires in COVID-19. Profiled with immunoSEQ multiplex PCR; TCRdb holds only in-frame clones, not every one. Of 150,000 to 200,000 clones in the sample, under 85% were seen once. The sample consisted of peripheral blood. These receptor sequences come from a woman in her 70s with COVID-19, enrolled during active disease.

V usage is TRBV5-1 and J usage is TRBJ1-6, with 7 bases matching TRBD1. Unmatched junction bases numbered 5, after V lost 7 bases and J lost 7 bases. The CDR3 consists of 13 residues. Germline V gene lookup returns CDR1 SGHRS and CDR2 YFSETQ. CDR3 residues: CASAGTENSPLHF. As DNA, the CDR3 is TGCGCCAGCGCCGGGACAGAGAATTCACCCCTCCACTTT.

The genes are TRBV28 and TRBJ1-5, with TRBD1 identical over 10 bases. CDR1 and CDR2 from the germline V gene are MDHEN and SYDVKM. The CDR3 loop spans 17 amino acids. The V and J ends lost 6 bases and 1 base, in that order; junction bases with no gene match: 9. DNA of the CDR3: TGTGCCAGCAGCCCTGGGACAGGGGTCGTCAGCAATCAGCCCCAGCATTTT. Translating it yields CASSPGTGVVSNQPQHF.

V is TRBV4-2 and J is TRBJ2-7, with a tentative D call TRBD2 (6 bases). Germline V gene sequence: CDR1 LGHNA, CDR2 YNFKEQ. The CDR3 sequence is 14 residues long. V shed 1 base and J shed 7 bases, with 14 bases lying between them. CDR3 amino acids: CASSQVVRREEQYF. DNA for the CDR3: TGTGCCAGCAGCCAAGTCGTCCGGAGGGAGGAGCAGTACTTC.

This clone was recorded only once. The chain combines TRBV12-3 or TRBV12-4 with TRBJ1-1; the D gene is possibly TRBD1 (5 bases). Trimming shortened V by 5 bases and J by 10 bases, and 14 bases separated the two germline ends. This CDR3 contains 12 residues. CDR3 residues: CASSPGPRGAFF. The CDR3 nucleotides read TGTGCCAGCAGTCCGGGTCCAAGGGGAGCTTTCTTT.

This clone occurred a few times. The chain is built from TRBV5-1 and TRBJ2-7, with D perhaps matching TRBD1 (5 bases). V was cut by 1 base and J by 3 bases, with 20 bases left in between. The CDR3 has 17 amino acids. The germline gives CDR1 SGHRS, CDR2 YFSETQ. In DNA, the CDR3 is TGCGCCAGCAGCTTGCGGCAGGGTAATGAATTTTTCTACGAGCAGTACTTC. This gives the protein CASSLRQGNEFFYEQYF.

In its sample, this clone was seen once. The rearrangement links TRBV5-1 to TRBJ2-7; the D is unclear. Germline loops: CDR1 SGHRS, CDR2 YFSETQ. The ends were cut back, 4 bases at V and 4 bases at J, with 9 bases in the middle. The CDR3 contains 12 residues. CDR3 sequence: CASSTNLYEQYF. The CDR3 nucleotides are TGCGCCAGCAGCACTAATCTATACGAGCAGTACTTC.

The chain recombines TRBV6-1 with TRBJ2-1, with D possibly TRBD1 on 6 matching bases. V was clipped by 4 bases and J by 8 bases, with 21 bases between them. The CDR3 spans 16 residues. Germline lookup yields CDR1 MNHNS and CDR2 SASEGT. This chain's CDR3 is CASSVIFSNRAYEQFF. Written as DNA, the CDR3 is TGTGCCAGCAGTGTTATTTTTAGTAACAGGGCCTATGAGCAGTTCTTC.

The rearrangement joins TRBV5-1 to TRBJ1-2; 12 positions match TRBD1. The CDR3 extends over 14 amino acids. The ends lost 4 bases at V and 8 bases at J; junction bases unmatched: 6. CDR1 SGHRS and CDR2 YFSETQ come from the germline V gene. The CDR3 sequence: CASSAGTGGLGYTF. Written as DNA, the CDR3 is TGCGCCAGCAGCGCCGGGACAGGGGGCCTCGGCTACACCTTC.

This clone was seen a few times. The J gene is TRBJ2-1, the V gene TRBV7-2; 9 nucleotides match TRBD2. CDR3 length: 14 residues. V lost 8 bases, J lost 4 bases, and 6 bases stayed unmatched. Germline values: CDR1 SGHTA, CDR2 FQGNSA. CDR3 residues: CASALGLAYNEQFF. CDR3 bases: TGTGCCAGCGCCTTGGGACTAGCTTACAATGAGCAGTTCTTC.

This chain uses TRBV19 with TRBJ2-5; D is possibly TRBD2 (7 bases). Between the trimmed V and J ends, which lost 10 bases and 2 bases, there was a span of 23 bases. The CDR3 loop spans 16 amino acids. Germline values: CDR1 LNHDA, CDR2 SQIVND (reference sequence). In DNA form, the CDR3 reads TGTGCCACTCAAATGGGGGGGGCAGGGTCACAAGAGACCCAGTACTTC. Its protein is CATQMGGAGSQETQYF.

The chain couples TRBV7-2 to TRBJ2-7; 8 nucleotides match TRBD1. V lost 4 bases and J lost 2; bases outside the gene matches: 7. Looked up from germline, CDR1 is SGHTA and CDR2 is FQGNSA. The CDR3 has 15 amino acids. CDR3 bases: TGTGCCAGCAGCTACCAGGGGGCTCTGGCCTACGAGCAGTACTTC. Amino acid sequence: CASSYQGALAYEQYF.

The rearrangement links TRBV5-8 to TRBJ1-4, with 8 bases fitting TRBD1. The CDR3 has 14 amino acids. The V segment lost 0 bases and the J segment 8 bases; nucleotides outside the gene matches: 3. Germline CDR1 and CDR2: SGHTS and YDEGEE. The CDR3 here is CASSLGRGQEKLFF. CDR3 coding DNA: TGTGCCAGCAGCTTGGGCAGGGGGCAAGAAAAACTGTTTTTT.

The chain joins TRBV5-6 to TRBJ2-1, with 11 bases identical to TRBD2. The CDR3 runs 17 residues. In germline, CDR1 is SGHDT, CDR2 YYEEEE. Trimming removed 4 bases from V and 3 bases from J; junction bases left unmatched: 9. As DNA, the CDR3 is TGTGCCAGCAGCCCGAGCCCCGGACTAGCGGGCTACAATGAGCAGTTCTTC. It translates to CASSPSPGLAGYNEQFF.

This chain links TRBV18 with TRBJ2-5, with D possibly being TRBD1 (5 bases). The CDR3 sequence is 14 residues long. V was clipped by 3 bases and J by 5 bases, with 13 bases between them. Germline loops: CDR1 KGHSH, CDR2 LQKENI. Here the CDR3 DNA reads TGTGCCAGCTCACCCGATCCAAAGGGGGAGACCCAGTACTTC. It yields the protein CASSPDPKGETQYF.

The chain carries TRBV24-1 and TRBJ1-2, with TRBD1 matching over 7 bases. The germline CDR1 and CDR2 sequences are KGHDR and SFDVKD. The CDR3 is 16 amino acids. J lost 2 bases, V lost 4 bases, and 9 bases had no gene match. CDR3 in amino acids: CATSDERQGGNYGYTF. The DNA of the CDR3 is TGTGCCACCAGTGACGAACGACAGGGCGGCAACTATGGCTACACCTTC.

The chain couples TRBV4-3 to TRBJ2-3; 7 bases are a match to TRBD1. Germline V gives CDR1 LGHNA, CDR2 YSLEER. The J segment lost 4 bases and the V segment lost 0 bases, leaving 4 bases of the junction unmatched. The CDR3 is made up of 15 amino acids. The CDR3 sequence: CASSQDYRGPDTQYF. The CDR3 coding sequence is TGCGCCAGCAGCCAAGATTACAGGGGTCCAGATACGCAGTATTTT.

The chain combines TRBV5-1 with TRBJ1-1; D may be TRBD1 (6 bases). From germline, CDR1 is SGHRS and CDR2 YFSETQ. The V and J ends lost 4 bases and 5 bases respectively, with 12 bases between them. The CDR3 extends over 13 amino acids. The CDR3 DNA reads as TGCGCCAGCAGCCTTACAGGGAGAACTGAAGCTTTCTTT. It yields the protein CASSLTGRTEAFF. Variable domain in full (rest from reference TRBV5-1 and TRBJ1-1): KAGVTQTPRYLIKTRGQQVTLSCSPISGHRSVSWYQQTPGQGLQFLFEYFSETQRNKGNFPGRFSGRQFSNSRSEMNVSTLELGDSALYLCASSLTGRTEAFFGQGTRLTVV.

Comment on this clone: Its ends do not fully match the called genes, so a read error is possible. This rearrangement joins TRBV6-1 to TRBJ1-1; D is possibly TRBD1 (5 bases). Germline V gives CDR1 MNHNS, CDR2 SASEGT. The CDR3 contains 15 residues. The CDR3 loop is CANSEALGQGTEAFF. Here the CDR3 DNA reads TGTGCCAACAGTGAAGCGCTTGGTCAGGGCACTGAAGCTTTCTTT.

The chain couples TRBV3-1 (or the pseudogene TRBV3-2) to TRBJ1-1; D uncertain. V was pared by 0 bases and J by 11 bases, with 13 bases between. The germline V gene has CDR1 LGHDT and CDR2 YNNKEL (reference sequence). The CDR3 has 13 amino acids. CDR3 coding DNA: TGTGCCAGCAGCCAAGAGGAGGACCGGGTGGCTTTCTTT. It specifies CASSQEEDRVAFF.

This clone appeared a single time. V and J are TRBV28 and TRBJ2-3; 11 bases align to TRBD2. Losses at the gene ends were 7 bases for V and 5 bases for J; bases not matched to a gene: 2. Per the germline V gene, CDR1 is MDHEN and CDR2 is SYDVKM. The CDR3 extends over 13 amino acids. Here the CDR3 DNA reads TGTGCCAGCAAACTAGCGGGGGTAGATACGCAGTATTTT. Its translation: CASKLAGVDTQYF.

This rearrangement joins TRBV18 to TRBJ2-5, with D uncertain. CDR1 and CDR2 from the germline V gene are KGHSH and LQKENI. This CDR3 is built from 12 residues. The V and J ends lost 1 base and 5 bases respectively, with 5 bases between them. CDR3 bases: TGTGCCAGCTCACCACGGCTGGAGACCCAGTACTTC. Residues: CASSPRLETQYF.

This chain uses TRBV5-1 with TRBJ2-5; no clear D gene. Trimming stripped 5 bases from V and 2 bases from J, with 10 bases between. Germline assignment: CDR1 SGHRS and CDR2 YFSETQ. The CDR3 covers 13 residues. The CDR3 sequence: CASRQWKQETQYF. In nucleotides, the CDR3 is TGCGCCAGCAGACAGTGGAAGCAAGAGACCCAGTACTTC.

The V and J genes are TRBV5-4 and TRBJ2-7; 8 bases map to TRBD2. The CDR3 totals 15 residues. J gave up 5 bases and V 0 bases, and 7 bases lay outside the gene matches. Germline V gene sequence: CDR1 SGHNT, CDR2 YYREEE (reference sequence). The CDR3 nucleotides read TGTGCCAGCAGCTTGGGGCGGGGGGCTTCTGACGAGCAGTACTTC. It codes for CASSLGRGASDEQYF.

The chain couples TRBV7-9 to TRBJ1-1; D possibly corresponds to TRBD1 (5 bases). The CDR3 consists of 16 residues. V lost 1 base and J lost 5, with 17 bases in between. CDR1 SEHNR and CDR2 FQNEAQ come from the germline V gene (reference sequence). For the CDR3, the DNA is TGTGCCAGCAGCTTAGTTGGGGGGAGGGTCGGGACTGAAGCTTTCTTT. Its protein is CASSLVGGRVGTEAFF.

The chain couples TRBV15 to TRBJ1-2, with 8 bases identical to TRBD1. Germline V gene lookup returns CDR1 LNHNV and CDR2 YYDKDF (reference sequence). The CDR3 covers 15 residues. V lost 0 bases, J lost 6 bases, and 6 bases stayed unmatched. The CDR3 reads CATSRDRTGGHGYTF. DNA of the CDR3: TGTGCCACCAGCAGAGATCGAACAGGGGGTCATGGCTACACCTTC.

This clone was found once. The CDR3: CASSFLTGTQRYSGANVLTF. The CDR3 DNA reads TGTGCCAGCAGCTTCTTGACAGGGACGCAGCGGTACTCTGGGGCCAACGTCCTGACTTTC. The V and J genes are TRBV5-8 and TRBJ2-6; 7 nucleotides line up with TRBD1. The trim removed 2 bases at V and 0 bases at J, leaving 14 bases unmatched. In germline, CDR1 is SGHTS, CDR2 YDEGEE. This CDR3 is 20 amino acids long.

The rearrangement joins TRBV3-1 (or the pseudogene TRBV3-2) to TRBJ2-1; no clear D gene. The V gene's germline CDR1 is LGHDT and CDR2 YNNKEL (reference sequence). The CDR3 contains 15 residues. With 4 bases removed from V and 1 base from J, the gap between germline ends came to 11 bases. The CDR3 region has the DNA TGTGCCAGCAGCCTCGAGGTAAATTCCTACAATGAGCAGTTCTTC. Translating gives CASSLEVNSYNEQFF.